One T cell receptor beta chain is described in this entry. Which antigen it targets is not known. Sequence at one end of the junction differs from germline and may be a read error. The method was multiplex PCR. Sequencing instrument: Illumina HiSeq 4000. TCR beta libraries were built with iRepertoire HTBI primers and Arm-PCR amplification of CDR3 regions. Before sequencing, the PCR products underwent gel purification. Under the source paper's analysis protocol: Gene usage analysis of CDR3 amino acid clonotypes relied on the 55 to 80 TRBV and 14 TRBJ segments identified across samples. COPE and FqMerger were used to merge the filtered high-quality paired reads into contigs. BLAST was used to align contigs to IMGT TRBV, TRBD and TRBJ reference genes, and CDR3 was defined according to IMGT. Highly expanded clones were defined as clonotypes with a frequency above 0.1%. Shannon entropy was used to measure repertoire diversity, and the Gini coefficient was used to measure V-J evenness. Public clonotypes were defined as clonotypes shared by more than one individual. TCRdb cleaned the public reads at Q25 with fastp, built clones with MiXCR and kept in-frame beta chains. Rows merge per CDR3 protein into single entries with the most common DNA and genes. These V and J calls derive from TCRdb rather than the authors' analysis. This sample holds 250,000 or so distinct CDR3 sequences; 15% to 20% were observed only once. Clones ranked in the top ten supply 14% of the sample.

Inclusive of the bounding cysteine and phenylalanine, the CDR3 is 13 residues long. The retained sequence is limited to the CDR3, 39 bases, with the frame set at the first base. Reading the germline V gene gives CDR1 WSHSY and CDR2 SAAADI. These data are taken from a study of regulatory T cells in long-lasting Graves disease (dated by TCRdb to the early 2020s). Looking at the study overall: In the newly diagnosed Graves' disease group, patients had been taking antithyroid drugs for less than 3 months. Persistent Graves' disease patients were compared with newly diagnosed Graves' disease patients by peripheral blood TCR sequencing and RNA sequencing. The study was conducted in China and was registered as a clinical trial. A total of about 35 samples underwent TCR sequencing: around 13 from persistent and roughly 20 from newly diagnosed Graves' disease patients.

The paper's findings and limits, for the study overall: Persistent patients shared more public clonotypes among themselves (around 2,700) than newly diagnosed patients did (approximately 870). Only peripheral blood was studied, because thyroid tissue, the primary lesion, was inaccessible. The authors acknowledged the small sample size as a limitation that may reduce accuracy. Compared with newly diagnosed patients, patients with persistent Graves' disease had lower TCR Shannon entropy and fewer highly expanded clones, which suggests clonal expansion. Sequencing and analysis were limited to the TCR beta chain. Preferential use of TRBV28, TRBJ1-2 and TRBJ2-5 was observed in persistent disease, whereas TRBV20-1 and TRBJ2-1 were favored in newly diagnosed disease.

The meaning of the sample's time point label: newly diagnosed GD, antithyroid drugs for less than 3 months. For both TCR sequencing and RNA sequencing, RNA was extracted from PBMCs in TRIzol. The diagnosis of Graves' disease followed American Thyroid Association guidelines. Recruitment of patients was carried out at an endocrinology department in Xi'an, China. From each patient, approximately 9 milliliters of peripheral blood was collected into an EDTA anticoagulant tube. Ficoll Paque Plus density gradient separation was used to isolate PBMCs, and no additional T cell sorting was done. RNA quality was checked with an Agilent 2100 Bioanalyzer and agarose gel, and concentration with a NanoDrop 2000. A further study also used this sample, focusing on T cells in Graves' hyperthyroidism and ophthalmopathy. As that second study puts it: Stable Graves' hyperthyroidism was defined as no progression to ophthalmopathy during 18 months of follow-up. The hyperthyroidism patients were between 18 and 65 years old and newly diagnosed, with a disease duration of less than 2 months. Exclusion was applied to patients with uncontrolled infections, other autoimmune diseases, pregnancy or lactation. Clinical symptoms, serum thyroxine and TRAb, thyroid ultrasound, and orbital computed tomography formed the basis for the diagnoses. The first round of RT-PCR for the TCR CDR3 was performed with the HTBI primer set and the Qiagen OneStep RT-PCR kit. Blood samples also contained most of the expanded thyroid clonotypes (frequency above 0.001), which suggests that blood repertoires may reflect thyroid immune responses. Ophthalmopathy was separated from stable hyperthyroidism by a 13 V-J signature model, with over 85% sensitivity and roughly 81% specificity obtained in cross-validation and 80%/75% obtained in testing. In validation, the model predicted progression to ophthalmopathy with approximately 69% sensitivity and about 73% specificity, a median of about 6.7 months before onset. To identify TCR V-J signatures that set the groups apart, the researchers used a discovery cohort of 100 or so patients, made up of 43 with Graves' ophthalmopathy and 55 to 65 with stable Graves' hyperthyroidism. Prospective prediction of ophthalmopathy was tested in an independent validation cohort of 18 to 20 hyperthyroidism patients and some 17 patients who later progressed to ophthalmopathy. For training and testing, the 100 or so patients in the discovery cohort were randomly divided in a 7:3 ratio. Thyroid tissue and blood T-cell repertoires from more than five Graves' hyperthyroidism patients were also compared in the study. Following sampling, methimazole starting at 30 mg daily was given to hyperthyroidism patients, and high-dose intravenous methylprednisolone was given to ophthalmopathy patients. The libraries were constructed in a second round of multiplex PCR and then size-selected and purified. Paired-end sequencing of the libraries was performed with 100 bp reads on an Illumina HiSeq2000. SOAPnuke was used to process the raw data, removing reads that contained adapters or uncalled bases, had a mean Phred below 15, or lacked an exact match to the constant primer or identifier. COPE v1.2.5 was used to merge high-quality paired reads, and clonotypes were defined as unique nucleotide sequences. MiTCR v1.1 was used to align the clonotypes against IMGT TRBV, TRBD and TRBJ reference segments. Analysis was restricted to V-J combinations with a frequency above 0.0001, which covered 99% to 99.2% of repertoires. The TCS score was defined as the ratio of F50 (clonal expansion) to E x V (chaos), calculated using BLOSUM62-based TCRdist between CDR3 peptides within each V-J. Welch's t-statistics and random forest reduced 500 to 650 V-J features to around 14, which were used in a naive Bayes classifier (R e1071). Sample size was not statistically predetermined, and blinding of investigators to group allocation was not performed. TCR Vbeta CDR3 sequencing of 120 to 150 peripheral blood samples (over 40 ophthalmopathy, 70 to 85 hyperthyroidism and around 17 progressor patients) is reported in the paper.

Sequences were derived from peripheral blood mononuclear cells (PBMCs), sampled at new diagnosis, from a patient treated with antithyroid drugs. The sequence is built from TRBV10-2 and TRBJ1-2, with a tentative D gene TRBD1 over 6 matching bases. The sequence was collected from a woman in her twenties or thirties with Graves disease. Donor details come from another sample of the same person, matched by shared clones. Read as DNA, the sequence is TGCGCCACCACAACAGGGAATAACTATGACTACACCTTC. Translated, it reads CATTTGNNYDYTF.